These 23 T cell receptor beta chains share one sample of origin, sequenced in a study of cytomegalovirus exposure and HLA in healthy donors. The PCR contained 60 Vbeta and 13 Jbeta primers. Measured with immunoSEQ multiplex PCR; TCRdb has only the in-frame clones, and not every one. Seen here are some 200,000 clones, around three quarters observed once, and the top ten hold about 0.64%. The sample consisted of PBMCs. These receptors were taken from a boy aged 5-17 years in good health and CMV-seronegative.

The V and J genes are TRBV7-9 and TRBJ1-6; a weak D match, TRBD1 (5 bases). Germline loops: CDR1 SEHNR, CDR2 FQNEAQ (reference sequence). V lost 2 bases to trimming and J lost 5 bases, with 10 bases between them. CDR3 length: 15 residues. DNA of the CDR3: TGTGCCAGCAGCTTAAAGGGGCGAGATAATTCACCCCTCCACTTT. Translating it yields CASSLKGRDNSPLHF. The complete variable domain, with remaining parts taken from reference TRBV7-9 and TRBJ1-6, reads DTGVSQNPRHKITKRGQNVTFRCDPISEHNRLYWYRQTLGQGPEFLTYFQNEAQLEKSRLLSDRFSAERPKGSFSTLEIQRTEQGDSAMYLCASSLKGRDNSPLHFGNGTRLTVT.

CDR3: CASSKRGGFRDSPLHF. As DNA, the CDR3 is TGTGCCAGCAGCAAAAGGGGAGGGTTTCGTGATTCACCCCTCCACTTT. The chain carries TRBV21-1 and TRBJ1-6. TRBV21-1 constitutes a pseudogene. The CDR3 consists of 16 residues.

Only a few counts were recorded for this clone. The V call is TRBV13, the J call TRBJ2-1, with TRBD2 matching over 8 bases. V was pared by 5 bases and J by 5 bases, with 11 bases of the junction left unmatched. The CDR3 spans 16 residues. Germline V gene data show CDR1 as PRHDT and CDR2 as FYEKMQ (reference sequence). In DNA, the CDR3 is TGTGCCAGCAGCAAGGGGCCCGGGGGGGTTAACAATGAGCAGTTCTTC. Protein: CASSKGPGGVNNEQFF.

The rearrangement uses TRBV29-1 and TRBJ2-1, with 7 nucleotides matching TRBD1. The CDR3 runs 14 residues. Trimming removed 6 bases from V and 1 base from J; junction bases left unmatched: 6. The germline V gene has CDR1 SQVTM and CDR2 ANQGSEA. CDR3 nucleotide sequence: TGCAGCGTGGGTTTGACAGGGTCCTACAATGAGCAGTTCTTC. Protein sequence: CSVGLTGSYNEQFF.

J is TRBJ2-3 and V is TRBV29-1, with 9 bases aligning to TRBD1. After removal of 4 bases from V and 2 bases from J, the junction contained 7 bases not matched to a gene. CDR1 is SQVTM, CDR2 ANQGSEA, per germline. The CDR3 has 15 residues. The CDR3 here is CSVAQTGGYTDTQYF. The CDR3 region has the DNA TGCAGCGTTGCTCAGACAGGGGGGTACACAGATACGCAGTATTTT.

The V call is TRBV4-1, the J call TRBJ1-2; D unclear. From germline, CDR1 is MGHRA and CDR2 YSYEKL. Trimming pared 0 bases from V and 6 bases from J, leaving 11 bases between. The CDR3 contains 14 residues. The CDR3 coding sequence is TGCGCCAGCAGCCAAGAGTCGGGATTAGATGGCTACACCTTC. It yields the protein CASSQESGLDGYTF.

The CDR3 coding sequence is TGCAGTGTCTTCGCTGAAGCTTTCTTT. Protein: CSVFAEAFF. The gene calls are TRBV20-1 and TRBJ1-1, with D uncertain. The CDR3 contains 9 residues. Germline V gene sequence: CDR1 DFQATT, CDR2 SNEGSKA (reference sequence). Trimming took off 7 bases at V and 6 bases at J, with 6 bases between the two ends.

This rearrangement joins TRBV6-1 to TRBJ2-7, with 9 bases that match TRBD1. The germline gives CDR1 MNHNS, CDR2 SASEGT. Unmatched junction bases numbered 9, after V lost 6 bases and J lost 3 bases. This CDR3 contains 15 residues. CDR3 residues: CASSVLPGQGYEQYF. CDR3 DNA sequence: TGTGCCAGCAGCGTTCTTCCGGGACAGGGCTACGAGCAGTACTTC.

The gene calls are TRBV27 and TRBJ1-2, with 10 bases identical to TRBD1. Trimming cost V 3 bases and J 4 bases; bases outside gene matches: 8. The V gene's germline CDR1 is MNHEY and CDR2 SMNVEV (reference sequence). This CDR3 has 16 residues. In nucleotides, the CDR3 is TGTGCCAGCAGTTTTATAGGGGACAGGGGAGGCTATGGCTACACCTTC. Protein: CASSFIGDRGGYGYTF.

CDR3 region: CASSLEGPIDTQYF. The CDR3 coding sequence is TGCGCCAGCAGCTTGGAGGGGCCTATAGATACGCAGTATTTT. The rearrangement links TRBV5-1 to TRBJ2-3, with D perhaps TRBD1 (5 bases). Germline values: CDR1 SGHRS, CDR2 YFSETQ. This CDR3 has 14 amino acids. V was clipped by 0 bases and J by 5 bases, with 10 bases between them. The full variable domain, rest sourced from reference TRBV5-1 and TRBJ2-3, is KAGVTQTPRYLIKTRGQQVTLSCSPISGHRSVSWYQQTPGQGLQFLFEYFSETQRNKGNFPGRFSGRQFSNSRSEMNVSTLELGDSALYLCASSLEGPIDTQYFGPGTRLTVL.

The rearrangement uses TRBV7-6 and TRBJ1-5; 9 nucleotides line up with TRBD1. The CDR3 extends over 15 amino acids. V gave up 3 bases and J gave up 1 base; unmatched junction bases: 1. From germline, CDR1 is SGHVS and CDR2 FNYEAQ. The CDR3 sequence: CASSLGQGSNQPQHF. For the CDR3, the DNA is TGTGCCAGCAGCTTGGGACAGGGCAGCAATCAGCCCCAGCATTTT.

This clone has a single count. CDR3 amino acids: CASSIGSPPGYTF. CDR3 sequence (DNA): TGTGCCAGTAGTATAGGTTCTCCCCCTGGCTACACCTTC. The chain joins TRBV19 to TRBJ1-2, with D hard to call. The germline gives CDR1 LNHDA, CDR2 SQIVND (reference sequence). With 1 base removed from V and 7 bases from J, the gap between germline ends came to 10 bases. This CDR3 contains 13 residues.

This rearrangement joins TRBV5-5 to TRBJ1-5; D remains ambiguous. Per the germline V gene, CDR1 is SGHKS and CDR2 is YYEKEE (reference sequence). V lost 1 base to trimming and J lost 7 bases, with 27 bases between them. The CDR3 spans 19 residues. The CDR3 nucleotides read TGTGCCAGCAGCTTGTCGGCTGCGTCCGGGGTCCCCTTGGACCAGCCCCAGCATTTT. Its protein product is CASSLSAASGVPLDQPQHF.

The chain links TRBV6-1 to TRBJ2-2; D not resolved. Germline assignment: CDR1 MNHNS and CDR2 SASEGT. Trimming removed 2 bases at V and 4 bases at J, with 11 bases between. The CDR3 length is 15 residues. DNA of the CDR3: TGTGCCAGCAGTGAAATCCAGATTCTCACCGGGGAGCTGTTTTTT. Translating gives CASSEIQILTGELFF.

The chain joins TRBV14 to TRBJ2-7; D is perhaps TRBD2 (5 bases). The CDR3 loop spans 13 amino acids. The ends were cut back, 1 base at V and 7 bases at J, with 11 bases in the middle. Germline loops: CDR1 SGHDN, CDR2 FVKESK. The CDR3 DNA reads TGTGCCAGCAGCCAAGTCCGGGGTGCTGAGCAGTACTTC. Encoded protein: CASSQVRGAEQYF.

The chain joins TRBV4-2 to TRBJ2-1, with D maybe TRBD1 (6 bases). Trimming cost V 0 bases and J 8 bases, with 23 bases left between them. The CDR3 has 18 amino acids. Germline V CDR1 and CDR2: LGHNA, YNFKEQ. The CDR3 DNA sequence: TGTGCCAGCAGCCAAGATCTTTCACAGGGTTATTTCTCGGATGAGCAGTTCTTC. The encoded protein is CASSQDLSQGYFSDEQFF.

The rearrangement joins TRBV2 to TRBJ2-1, with 15 positions matching TRBD2. J lost 6 bases, V lost 6 bases, and 0 bases had no gene match. CDR3 size: 14 residues. Germline CDR1 reads SNHLY; CDR2 reads FYNNEI. CDR3 protein: CASRGLAGGNEQFF. CDR3 nucleotide sequence: TGTGCCAGCAGGGGACTAGCGGGGGGCAATGAGCAGTTCTTC. The full variable domain, rest sourced from reference TRBV2 and TRBJ2-1, is EPEVTQTPSHQVTQMGQEVILRCVPISNHLYFYWYRQILGQKVEFLVSFYNNEISEKSEIFDDQFSVERPDGSNFTLKIRSTKLEDSAMYFCASRGLAGGNEQFFGPGTRLTVL.

About this clone itself: Other nucleotide sequences in the sample specify the same CDR3. The genes are TRBV6-5 and TRBJ1-2, with TRBD1 identical over 11 bases. The germline CDR1 and CDR2 sequences are MNHEY and SVGAGI. Trimming cost V 5 bases and J 2 bases; bases outside gene matches: 1. CDR3 size: 14 residues. The CDR3 region is CASSRDRGNYGYTF. CDR3 sequence (DNA): TGTGCCAGCAGTCGGGACAGGGGGAACTATGGCTACACCTTC.

The V and J genes are TRBV10-3 and TRBJ2-1; tentatively, D is TRBD1 (6 bases). The CDR3 totals 15 residues. Germline CDR1 ENHRY, CDR2 SYGVKD. V was pared by 3 bases and J by 8 bases, with 17 bases between. For the CDR3, the DNA is TGTGCCATCAGTGATGAACAGGGTTCAATCCATGAGCAGTTCTTC. It yields the protein CAISDEQGSIHEQFF.

The chain carries TRBV7-3 and TRBJ2-1; 11 bases align to TRBD2. From germline, CDR1 is SGHTA and CDR2 FQGTGA. The CDR3 sequence is 17 residues long. Trimming at V came to 2 bases and at J to 3 bases, leaving 6 bases not matched to a gene. DNA for the CDR3: TGTGCCAGCAGCTTAGTGCCCGGGACTAGCGGCTACAATGAGCAGTTCTTC. Its translation is CASSLVPGTSGYNEQFF.

This chain connects TRBV5-8 to TRBJ1-6; possible D gene TRBD1, 6 bases. From germline, CDR1 is SGHTS and CDR2 YDEGEE. The CDR3 sequence is 11 residues long. V was pared by 4 bases and J by 14 bases, with 10 bases between. The CDR3 protein is CASSATGALHF. CDR3 sequence (DNA): TGTGCCAGCAGCGCGACAGGAGCCCTCCACTTT.

The chain has TRBV5-1 and TRBJ1-1; D gene unclear. Germline CDR1 is SGHRS and CDR2 is YFSETQ. Between the trimmed V and J ends, which lost 0 bases and 0 bases, there was a span of 6 bases. The CDR3 runs 14 residues. The CDR3 sequence is CASSLVTMNTEAFF. The CDR3 coding sequence is TGCGCCAGCAGCTTGGTTACTATGAACACTGAAGCTTTCTTT.

The gene calls are TRBV4-2 and TRBJ2-4; tentative D call: TRBD2 (6 bases). The V end lost 1 base, the J end lost 0 bases, and 13 bases lay between the germline ends. The CDR3 runs 17 residues. Germline CDR1 and CDR2: LGHNA and YNFKEQ. The CDR3 loop is CASSQGIAALAKNIQYF. The CDR3 region has the DNA TGTGCCAGCAGCCAAGGAATAGCGGCCCTAGCCAAAAACATTCAGTACTTC.